These 20 T cell receptor beta chains were sequenced from one sample in a study of cytomegalovirus exposure and HLA in healthy donors. The assay was immunoSEQ multiplex PCR, and TCRdb's table has in-frame clones only and misses some. The sample lists some 200,000 clones; 80% to 85% were seen once. Source material: PBMCs. The receptors originated from a woman between 18 and 29 years old in good health and CMV-seropositive.

The chain employs TRBV7-9 and TRBJ2-7; TRBD2 matches 7 bases. The CDR3 has 17 amino acids. The ends lost 4 bases at V and 3 bases at J; junction bases unmatched: 15. Per the germline V gene, CDR1 is SEHNR and CDR2 is FQNEAQ (reference sequence). CDR3 bases: TGTGCCAGCAGCTCCTCCAGCTCCGGGACGGGGGGCTACGAGCAGTACTTC. Translating gives CASSSSSSGTGGYEQYF.

V and J are TRBV7-2 and TRBJ1-5, with D possibly matching TRBD1 (6 bases). From germline, CDR1 is SGHTA and CDR2 FQGNSA. This CDR3 has 16 residues. V lost 2 bases to trimming and J lost 7 bases, with 18 bases between them. For the CDR3, the DNA is TGTGCCAGCAGCTTACAATACAGGGAAGTGGGCCAGCCCCAGCATTTT. Amino acid sequence: CASSLQYREVGQPQHF.

This chain links TRBV27 with TRBJ1-6; TRBD1 agrees at 7 bases. The CDR3 sequence is 15 residues long. Germline V gene data show CDR1 as MNHEY and CDR2 as SMNVEV (reference sequence). J was trimmed by 5 bases and V by 2 bases; bases with no gene match: 3. The CDR3 region is CASSLGDSNNSPLHF. CDR3 coding DNA: TGTGCCAGCAGTTTAGGGGACAGCAATAATTCACCCCTCCACTTT.

J is TRBJ2-7 and V is TRBV5-5; 8 nucleotides align to TRBD1. The CDR3 has 17 residues. From germline, CDR1 is SGHKS and CDR2 YYEKEE (reference sequence). After removal of 2 bases from V and 3 bases from J, the junction contained 13 bases not matched to a gene. The CDR3 nucleotides read TGTGCCAGCAGCTTCATTCGAATGGGACAGGCCAACTACGAGCAGTACTTC. Translated, it gives CASSFIRMGQANYEQYF.

The CDR3 here is CASSSRDRNTGELFF. The CDR3 DNA is TGTGCCAGCAGCTCACGGGATCGGAACACCGGGGAGCTGTTTTTT. This chain uses TRBV11-1 with TRBJ2-2, with TRBD2 as a possible D gene (5 bases). Germline V gene lookup returns CDR1 SGHAT and CDR2 FQDESV (reference sequence). This CDR3 region has 15 residues. The V and J ends lost 4 bases and 1 base respectively, with 10 bases between them.

V usage is TRBV7-3 and J usage is TRBJ2-1; D is unclear. V was shortened by 4 bases and J by 5 bases, with 12 bases between the two germline ends. This CDR3 region has 14 residues. CDR1 SGHTA and CDR2 FQGTGA come from the germline V gene. This chain's CDR3 is CASSSAGANNEQFF. The CDR3 DNA follows: TGTGCCAGCAGCTCGGCAGGTGCGAACAATGAGCAGTTCTTC.

The rearrangement links TRBV14 to TRBJ2-7; no reliable D call. V gave up 1 base and J gave up 5 bases, with 3 bases separating them. This CDR3 region has 11 residues. Germline lookup yields CDR1 SGHDN and CDR2 FVKESK. The CDR3 loop is CASSQVNEQYF. For the CDR3, the DNA is TGTGCCAGCAGCCAAGTTAACGAGCAGTACTTC.

About this clone: The junction departs from germline at one end; a sequencing error may be responsible. CDR3 amino acids: CASSLSQQQGRF. The CDR3 coding sequence is TGTGCCAGCAGCTTAAGCCAGCAACAGGGGCGGTTT. The V and J genes are TRBV5-6 and TRBJ1-1; 7 bases are shared with TRBD1. Per germline, CDR1 SGHDT and CDR2 YYEEEE. The CDR3 length is 12 residues.

The rearrangement links TRBV21-1 to TRBJ1-2. TRBV21-1 is shown as a pseudogene. CDR3 size: 15 residues. The CDR3 DNA is TGTGCCAGCAGCAAAGGGCCAGGTGGAGGCTATGGCTACACCTTC. It codes for CASSKGPGGGYGYTF.

Only one count was recorded for this clone. The rearrangement uses TRBV9 and TRBJ1-1; weak D call: TRBD1 (5 bases). V was shortened by 7 bases and J by 6 bases, with 16 bases between the two germline ends. Germline V gene sequence: CDR1 SGDLS, CDR2 YYNGEE. The CDR3 has 13 residues. CDR3 residues: CASGGAGLAEAFF. DNA for the CDR3: TGTGCCAGCGGCGGGGCAGGGCTGGCTGAAGCTTTCTTT.

V and J are TRBV2 and TRBJ2-7; 8 nucleotides agree with TRBD2. Trimming cost V 7 bases and J 6 bases; bases outside gene matches: 11. CDR3 length: 14 residues. Germline V CDR1 and CDR2: SNHLY, FYNNEI. The chain's CDR3 is CASTQTGTRGEQYF. The CDR3 region has the DNA TGTGCCAGCACCCAGACCGGGACTAGAGGCGAGCAGTACTTC.

In DNA form, the CDR3 reads TGCGCCAGCAGCCAAGCTTCTGGCGGCGGTTCTAGCACAGATACGCAGTATTTT. It specifies CASSQASGGGSSTDTQYF. V and J are TRBV4-3 and TRBJ2-3; no clear D. From germline, CDR1 is LGHNA and CDR2 YSLEER. V dropped 1 base and J dropped 0 bases, with 17 bases sitting between them. This CDR3 contains 18 residues.

The sample holds a few counts of this clone. The gene calls are TRBV7-3 and TRBJ2-3; D possibly corresponds to TRBD1 (6 bases). Germline V gene sequence: CDR1 SGHTA, CDR2 FQGTGA. This CDR3 region has 13 residues. Trimming pared 5 bases from V and 4 bases from J, leaving 10 bases between. In nucleotides, the CDR3 is TGTGCCAGCAGCCTTACAGGGCCAGATACGCAGTATTTT. Translation gives CASSLTGPDTQYF. The variable domain in full, with the rest retrieved from reference TRBV7-3 and TRBJ2-3, is GAGVSQTPSNKVTEKGKYVELRCDPISGHTALYWYRQSLGQGPEFLIYFQGTGAADDSGLPNDRFFAVRPEGSVSTLKIQRTERGDSAVYLCASSLTGPDTQYFGPGTRLTVL.

The chain links TRBV5-1 to TRBJ2-2; 8 nucleotides align to TRBD1. V shed 0 bases and J 9 bases; nucleotides not matched to a gene: 13. Germline lookup yields CDR1 SGHRS and CDR2 YFSETQ. The CDR3 is made up of 17 amino acids. The CDR3 bases are TGCGCCAGCAGCTTGGCCGGGACAGGCAGGTTGGCGCGGGAGCTGTTTTTT. Translated, it gives CASSLAGTGRLARELFF.

The chain carries TRBV19 and TRBJ2-4; maybe TRBD2 (5 bases). V was cut by 7 bases and J by 0 bases, with 13 bases left in between. The CDR3 extends over 15 amino acids. Germline CDR1 is LNHDA and CDR2 is SQIVND (reference sequence). CDR3 sequence (DNA): TGTGCCAGTAAAGGTAGCGCGGCAGCCAAAAACATTCAGTACTTC. It is translated as CASKGSAAAKNIQYF.

The chain carries TRBV7-2 and TRBJ2-7; 8 positions match TRBD1. The CDR3 extends over 15 amino acids. The trim removed 0 bases at V and 4 bases at J, leaving 5 bases unmatched. CDR1 is SGHTA, CDR2 FQGNSA, per germline. Written as DNA, the CDR3 is TGTGCCAGCAGCTTAGCCGGACAGGGATTGTACGAGCAGTACTTC. Residues: CASSLAGQGLYEQYF.

Details on this clone: In the same sample, other DNA sequences code for this CDR3. This chain connects TRBV15 to TRBJ1-5; unclear D gene. V dropped 0 bases and J dropped 4 bases, with 4 bases sitting between them. CDR3 length equals 13 residues. From germline, CDR1 is LNHNV and CDR2 YYDKDF (reference sequence). CDR3 amino acids: CATSRDLNQPQHF. In DNA form, the CDR3 reads TGTGCCACCAGCAGAGATCTAAATCAGCCCCAGCATTTT.

CDR3 amino acids: CASRRLDLNSPLHF. The CDR3 DNA sequence: TGTGCCAGCAGGCGACTAGATCTAAATTCACCCCTCCACTTT. This sequence joins TRBV2 and TRBJ1-6; D is unresolved. CDR1 and CDR2 (germline): SNHLY, FYNNEI. The V end was cut by 6 bases, the J end by 7 bases, with 13 bases between. The CDR3 loop spans 14 amino acids. The entire variable domain, with the rest obtained from reference TRBV2 and TRBJ1-6, is as follows: EPEVTQTPSHQVTQMGQEVILRCVPISNHLYFYWYRQILGQKVEFLVSFYNNEISEKSEIFDDQFSVERPDGSNFTLKIRSTKLEDSAMYFCASRRLDLNSPLHFGNGTRLTVT.

Turning to this clone: This specimen includes other DNA sequences encoding the same CDR3. The chain combines TRBV5-1 with TRBJ2-7; 8 nucleotides match TRBD2. The J segment lost 3 bases and the V segment lost 3 bases, leaving 2 bases of the junction unmatched. CDR1 and CDR2 (germline): SGHRS, YFSETQ. This CDR3 has 13 residues. DNA of the CDR3: TGCGCCAGCAGCTGGGGACTAGGCTACGAGCAGTACTTC. This sequence encodes CASSWGLGYEQYF.

This chain connects TRBV10-3 to TRBJ2-7; TRBD1 might be the D (6 bases). Germline V gives CDR1 ENHRY, CDR2 SYGVKD. CDR3 size: 15 residues. Deletions cut 2 bases from V and 7 bases from J, with 18 bases between. CDR3 region: CAISESQDSTGEQYF. In nucleotides, the CDR3 is TGTGCCATCAGTGAGAGTCAGGACAGTACTGGAGAGCAGTACTTC.